This T cell receptor beta chain was retrieved from a study of blood T cell repertoires in COVID-19. Study summary: COVID-19 samples from acute and convalescent phases originated in the United States, Italy and Spain. The cDNA or gDNA used as material had been derived from T cells, B-cell-depleted T cells, or PBMCs.

Clones were read by immunoSEQ multiplex PCR, and TCRdb kept only the in-frame ones, dropping some. The sample yields 55,000 to 75,000 clones, over 75% seen once. This clone was observed a single time. Germline values: CDR1 SGHVS, CDR2 FNYEAQ. V trimming: 2 bases; J trimming: 1 base; junction bases outside the gene matches: 4. CDR3 length: 17 amino acids. V gene TRBV7-6 combines with J gene TRBJ2-2; 10 bases are a match to TRBD2. The clonotype originates from an elderly man with active or convalescent COVID-19. The specimen was peripheral blood. The CDR3 nucleotides are TGTGCCAGCAGCTTAACTAGCGGGACTCTGAACACCGGGGAGCTGTTTTTT. Translation gives CASSLTSGTLNTGELFF.